This T cell receptor (beta chain) came from a study of blood T cell repertoires in COVID-19 (dated by TCRdb to about 2020). About the investigation overall: The collaborator samples originated in the United States, Italy and Spain and spanned the acute and convalescent phases of COVID-19. The prospective study material was composed of cDNA or gDNA derived from T cells, B-cell-depleted T cells, or PBMCs. Where available, HLA class I and class II types were taken from metadata supplied by the sample provider and were not determined by assay-based typing. The repertoires were made available in a free public database intended to serve as a resource for research on the immune response to SARS-CoV-2. Subjects who had been exposed to COVID-19, were actively infected with it, or had recovered from it provided the deeply sampled blood TCRbeta repertoires that made up the dataset. A de-identified subject ID, COVID-19 status, age in years and sex were almost always included in the sample metadata. Samples were obtained from the ongoing ImmuneRACE study (first 160 participants) and from some 1,200 subjects provided by 6 global collaborators.

Broader findings and caveats from the paper: The quantity of clinical and demographic metadata differed by source and by participant and was supplied without curation.

The germline V gene provides CDR1 LGHNA and CDR2 YNFKEQ. From the cysteine up to the phenylalanine, the CDR3 has a length of 15 residues. Only CDR3 DNA remains: 45 bases, in frame from the first base. V sheds 1 base and J sheds 8 bases, leaving 14 bases between their ends. TCRbeta CDR3 regions were amplified from genomic DNA by means of the immunoSEQ Assay, a bias-controlled multiplex PCR. For the original study's pipeline: Within the assay, amplification of reference gene primers was used to estimate how many nucleated cells each sample contained. To quantify the absolute abundance of each unique TCRbeta CDR3 rearrangement, sequence reads were collapsed and filtered. For each sample, productive Simpson clonality was calculated as the square root of Simpson's diversity index across productive rearrangements. Here the immuneACCESS table is served through TCRdb, limited to in-frame sequences with V and J called. Missing clones are a known gap in these copies; in checked studies unresolved V genes cover under half, and the rest lacks a known reason. V, J and clone size reflect that table, while D and trimming were determined from the DNA. This sample gives roughly 300,000 clones in total; approximately 85% of them show up just once. The ten largest clones add up to less than 15% of the sample.

In the case of this clone: Its binding antigen is unknown. No base quality values were provided; no much bigger clone lies one nucleotide off.

Collaborating institutions collected whole blood in K2EDTA tubes following their own protocols. For TCRbeta analysis, collaborators shipped samples in one of three forms: frozen whole blood, isolated PBMCs, or DNA extracted from either of those sample types. The specimen sequenced was peripheral blood. The origin of this receptor is a human donor in a cohort sampled during active COVID-19. The chain joins TRBV4-2 to TRBJ1-4; the D gene is unclear. The CDR3 reads CASSQVTPQNEKLFF. The DNA sequence is as follows: TGTGCCAGCAGCCAAGTAACCCCCCAGAACGAAAAACTGTTTTTT.